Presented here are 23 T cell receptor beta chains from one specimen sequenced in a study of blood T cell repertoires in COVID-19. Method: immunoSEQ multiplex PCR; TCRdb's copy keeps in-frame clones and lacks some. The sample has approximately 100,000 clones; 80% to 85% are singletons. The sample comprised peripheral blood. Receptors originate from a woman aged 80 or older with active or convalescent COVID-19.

CDR3 nucleotides: TGCGCCAGCACCCTCCTCGGCGGCGCAGATACGCAGTATTTT. Amino acids: CASTLLGGADTQYF. The V and J genes are TRBV5-1 and TRBJ2-3, with D hard to call. V lost 6 bases to trimming and J lost 4 bases, with 15 bases between them. Germline V gene data show CDR1 as SGHRS and CDR2 as YFSETQ. This CDR3 is built from 14 residues. Full variable domain (rest looked up from reference TRBV5-1 and TRBJ2-3): KAGVTQTPRYLIKTRGQQVTLSCSPISGHRSVSWYQQTPGQGLQFLFEYFSETQRNKGNFPGRFSGRQFSNSRSEMNVSTLELGDSALYLCASTLLGGADTQYFGPGTRLTVL.

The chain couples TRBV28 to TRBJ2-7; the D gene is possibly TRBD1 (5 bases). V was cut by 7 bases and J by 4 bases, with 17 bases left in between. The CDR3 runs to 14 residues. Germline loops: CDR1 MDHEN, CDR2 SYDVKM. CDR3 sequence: CASTQGQGWYEQYF. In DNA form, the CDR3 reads TGTGCCAGCACCCAAGGCCAGGGATGGTACGAGCAGTACTTC.

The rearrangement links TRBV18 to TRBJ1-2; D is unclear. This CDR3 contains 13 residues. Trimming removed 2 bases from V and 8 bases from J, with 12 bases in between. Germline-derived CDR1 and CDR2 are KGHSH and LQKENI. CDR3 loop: CASSPREGGGYTF. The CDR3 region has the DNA TGTGCCAGCTCACCAAGGGAGGGAGGCGGCTACACCTTC.

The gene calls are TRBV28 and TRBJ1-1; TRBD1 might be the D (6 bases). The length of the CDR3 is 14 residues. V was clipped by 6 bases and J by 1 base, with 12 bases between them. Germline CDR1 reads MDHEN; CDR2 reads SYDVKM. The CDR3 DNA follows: TGTGCCAGCAGACCAGGGACACCGAACACTGAAGCTTTCTTT. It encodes CASRPGTPNTEAFF.

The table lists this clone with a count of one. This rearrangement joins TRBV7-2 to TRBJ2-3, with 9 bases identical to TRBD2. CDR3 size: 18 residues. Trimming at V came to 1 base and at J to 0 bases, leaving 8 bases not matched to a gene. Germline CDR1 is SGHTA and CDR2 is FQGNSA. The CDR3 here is CASSLVPGLAGSTDTQYF. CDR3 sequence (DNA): TGTGCCAGCAGCTTAGTCCCGGGGCTAGCGGGAAGCACAGATACGCAGTATTTT.

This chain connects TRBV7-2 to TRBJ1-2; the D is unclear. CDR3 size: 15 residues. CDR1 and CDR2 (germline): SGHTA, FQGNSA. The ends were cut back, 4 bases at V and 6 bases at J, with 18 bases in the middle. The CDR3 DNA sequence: TGTGCCAGCAGCTCGAGGGTAGTGGGGTGGAATGGCTACACCTTC. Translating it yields CASSSRVVGWNGYTF.

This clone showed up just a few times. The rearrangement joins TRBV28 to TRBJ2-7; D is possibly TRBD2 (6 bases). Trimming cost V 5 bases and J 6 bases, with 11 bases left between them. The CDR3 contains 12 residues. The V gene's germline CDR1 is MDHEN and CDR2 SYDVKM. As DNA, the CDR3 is TGTGCCAGCAGTCCGGCGGGGTTCGAGCAGTACTTC. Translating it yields CASSPAGFEQYF.

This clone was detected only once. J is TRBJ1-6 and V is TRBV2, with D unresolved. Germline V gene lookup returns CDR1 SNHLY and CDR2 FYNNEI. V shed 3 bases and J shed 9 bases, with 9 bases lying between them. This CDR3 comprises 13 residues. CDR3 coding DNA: TGTGCCAGCAGTGAGGGCCAGTCTTCACCCCTCCACTTT. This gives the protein CASSEGQSSPLHF.

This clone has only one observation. CDR3 sequence reads: CATSDRSKTGLDTGELFF. CDR3 coding DNA: TGTGCCACCAGTGACCGATCCAAGACAGGGCTGGACACCGGGGAGCTGTTTTTT. The gene calls are TRBV24-1 and TRBJ2-2; 7 bases are shared with TRBD1. This CDR3 spans 18 amino acids. Germline V gene lookup returns CDR1 KGHDR and CDR2 SFDVKD. V lost 4 bases and J lost 3; bases outside the gene matches: 13.

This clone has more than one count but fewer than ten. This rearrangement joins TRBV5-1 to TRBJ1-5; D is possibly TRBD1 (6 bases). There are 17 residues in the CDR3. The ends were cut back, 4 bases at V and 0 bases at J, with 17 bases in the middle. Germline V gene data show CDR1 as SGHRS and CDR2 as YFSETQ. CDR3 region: CASSPTGGPNSNQPQHF. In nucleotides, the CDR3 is TGCGCCAGCAGCCCGACCGGGGGGCCTAATAGCAATCAGCCCCAGCATTTT. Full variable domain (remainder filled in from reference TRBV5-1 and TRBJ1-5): KAGVTQTPRYLIKTRGQQVTLSCSPISGHRSVSWYQQTPGQGLQFLFEYFSETQRNKGNFPGRFSGRQFSNSRSEMNVSTLELGDSALYLCASSPTGGPNSNQPQHFGDGTRLSIL.

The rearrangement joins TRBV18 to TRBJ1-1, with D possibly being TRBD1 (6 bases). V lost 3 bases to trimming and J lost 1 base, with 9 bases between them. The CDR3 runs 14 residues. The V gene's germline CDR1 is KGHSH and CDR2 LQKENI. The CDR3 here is CASSPKTGNTEAFF. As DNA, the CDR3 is TGTGCCAGCTCACCCAAGACAGGGAACACTGAAGCTTTCTTT.

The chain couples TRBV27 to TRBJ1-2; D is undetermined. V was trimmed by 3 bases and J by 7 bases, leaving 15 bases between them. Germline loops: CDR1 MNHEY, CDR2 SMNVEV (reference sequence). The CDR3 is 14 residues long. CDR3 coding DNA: TGTGCCAGCAGTTTCGGAGGGCTAAGTAGTGGCTACACCTTC. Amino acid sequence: CASSFGGLSSGYTF.

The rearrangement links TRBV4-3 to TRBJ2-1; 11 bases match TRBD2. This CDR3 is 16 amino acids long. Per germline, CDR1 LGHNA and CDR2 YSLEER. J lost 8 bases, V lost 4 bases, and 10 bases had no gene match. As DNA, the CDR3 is TGCGCCAGCAGCCTACTAGCGGGAGTCCCAGGCGATGAGCAGTTCTTC. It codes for CASSLLAGVPGDEQFF.

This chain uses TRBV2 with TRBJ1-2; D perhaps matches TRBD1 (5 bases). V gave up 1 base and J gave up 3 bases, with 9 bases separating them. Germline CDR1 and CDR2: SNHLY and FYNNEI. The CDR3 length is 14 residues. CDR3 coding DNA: TGTGCCAGCAGTGAAGTCAGGGTTTACTATGGCTACACCTTC. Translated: CASSEVRVYYGYTF.

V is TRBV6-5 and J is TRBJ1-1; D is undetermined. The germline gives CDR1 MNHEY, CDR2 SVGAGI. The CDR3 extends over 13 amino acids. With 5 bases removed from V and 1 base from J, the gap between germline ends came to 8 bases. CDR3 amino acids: CASSQTQNTEAFF. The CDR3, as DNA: TGTGCCAGCAGTCAGACACAGAACACTGAAGCTTTCTTT.

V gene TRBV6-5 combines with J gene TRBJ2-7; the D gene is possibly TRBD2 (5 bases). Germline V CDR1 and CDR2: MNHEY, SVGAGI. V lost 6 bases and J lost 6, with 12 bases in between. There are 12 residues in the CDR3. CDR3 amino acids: CASSTGFTEQYF. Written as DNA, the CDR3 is TGTGCCAGCAGCACGGGGTTTACCGAGCAGTACTTC.

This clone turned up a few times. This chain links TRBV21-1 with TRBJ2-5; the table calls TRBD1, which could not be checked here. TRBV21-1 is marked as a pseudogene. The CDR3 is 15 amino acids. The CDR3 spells CASSYPGQTQETQYF. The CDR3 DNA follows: TGTGCCAGCAGCTACCCGGGACAAACACAAGAGACCCAGTACTTC.

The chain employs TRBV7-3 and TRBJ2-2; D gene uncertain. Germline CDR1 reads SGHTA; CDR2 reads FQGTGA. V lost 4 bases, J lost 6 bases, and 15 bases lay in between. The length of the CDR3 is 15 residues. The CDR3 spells CASSSQTVVSGELFF. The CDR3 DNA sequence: TGTGCCAGCAGCTCCCAGACTGTCGTCTCCGGGGAGCTGTTTTTT.

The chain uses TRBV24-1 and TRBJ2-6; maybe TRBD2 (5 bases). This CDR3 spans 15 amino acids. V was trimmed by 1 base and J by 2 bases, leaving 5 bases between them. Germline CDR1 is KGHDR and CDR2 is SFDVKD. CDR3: CATSDFSAGANVLTF. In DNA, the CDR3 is TGTGCCACCAGTGATTTTAGCGCTGGGGCCAACGTCCTGACTTTC.

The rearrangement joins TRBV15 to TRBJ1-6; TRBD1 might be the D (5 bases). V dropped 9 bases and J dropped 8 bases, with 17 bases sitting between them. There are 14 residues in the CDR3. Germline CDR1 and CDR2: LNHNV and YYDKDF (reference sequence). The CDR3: CATQLGKGDSPLHF. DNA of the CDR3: TGTGCCACTCAACTGGGGAAAGGGGATTCACCCCTCCACTTT.

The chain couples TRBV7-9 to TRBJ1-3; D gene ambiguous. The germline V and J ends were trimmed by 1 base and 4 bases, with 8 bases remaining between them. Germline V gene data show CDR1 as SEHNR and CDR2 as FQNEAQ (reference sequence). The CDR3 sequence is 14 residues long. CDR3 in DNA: TGTGCCAGCAGCTTAGACAGACAAGGAAACACCATATATTTT. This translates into CASSLDRQGNTIYF.

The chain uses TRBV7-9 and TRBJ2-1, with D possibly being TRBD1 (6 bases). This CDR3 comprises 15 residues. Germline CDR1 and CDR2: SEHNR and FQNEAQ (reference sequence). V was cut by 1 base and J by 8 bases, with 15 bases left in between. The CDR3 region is CASSLGGAGTYEQFF. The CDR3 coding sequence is TGTGCCAGCAGCTTAGGGGGCGCCGGGACATATGAGCAGTTCTTC.

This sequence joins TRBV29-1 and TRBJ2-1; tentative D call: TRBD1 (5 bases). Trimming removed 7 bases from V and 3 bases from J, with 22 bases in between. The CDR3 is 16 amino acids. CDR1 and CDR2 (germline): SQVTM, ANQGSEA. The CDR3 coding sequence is TGCAGCGCCATGACAGACGATCCCTCCCGCTACAATGAGCAGTTCTTC. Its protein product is CSAMTDDPSRYNEQFF.